Here is one T cell receptor (beta chain) with its context. Its target is unknown. These donors, healthy bone marrow donors, were studied. This sample was included in a study of cytomegalovirus exposure and HLA in healthy donors. General study results and limits: The CMV antigen specificity of three CMV-associated chains was confirmed through in vitro analysis. Based on reports, TCR beta sequences accurately predicted HLA-A and HLA-B alleles for most subjects. When analyzed later, a missense DCLRE1C variant was found to be linked to TCR beta V- and J-gene trimming.

60 Vbeta and 13 Jbeta primers were used in PCR. Here immunoSEQ multiplex PCR was the method, and the copy in TCRdb shows in-frame clones only, minus some. The profile shows about 180,000 clones, approximately 79% of them singletons. Per the germline V gene, CDR1 is SQVTM and CDR2 is ANQGSEA. The length of the CDR3 is 11 residues. This TCR came from a woman aged 40 to 50 in good health and CMV-seronegative. The sample comprised PBMCs. V and J are TRBV29-1 and TRBJ2-5, with TRBD1 matching 9 bases. Near its end, the DNA agrees better with TRBJ2-7, so the J call may be wrong. The CDR3 DNA reads as TGCAGCGTCCGGACAGGGGACGAGCAGTACTTC. Translation gives CSVRTGDEQYF.